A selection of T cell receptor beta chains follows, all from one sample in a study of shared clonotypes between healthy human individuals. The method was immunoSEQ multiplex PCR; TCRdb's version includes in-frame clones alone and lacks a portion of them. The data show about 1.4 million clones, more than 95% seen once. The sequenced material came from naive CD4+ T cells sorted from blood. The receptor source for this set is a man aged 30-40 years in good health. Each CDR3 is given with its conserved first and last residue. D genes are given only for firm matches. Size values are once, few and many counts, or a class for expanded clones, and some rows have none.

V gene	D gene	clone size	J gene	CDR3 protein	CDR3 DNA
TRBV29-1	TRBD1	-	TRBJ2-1	CSVARGQGGWRNEQFF	TGCAGCGTTGCTCGTGGACAGGGGGGCTGGAGGAATGAGCAGTTCTTC
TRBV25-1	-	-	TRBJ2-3	CASSEGLNTDTQYF	TGTGCCAGCAGTGAAGGACTAAACACAGATACGCAGTATTTT
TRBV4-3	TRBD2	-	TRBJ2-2	CASSQALAGTGGELFF	TGCGCCAGCAGCCAAGCCCTAGCGGGAACCGGCGGGGAGCTGTTTTTT
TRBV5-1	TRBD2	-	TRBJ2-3	CASSSGLAGGPIADTQYF	TGCGCCAGCAGCTCCGGACTAGCGGGAGGGCCAATCGCAGATACGCAGTATTTT
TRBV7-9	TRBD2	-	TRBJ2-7	CASSLFRGGLSYEQYF	TGTGCCAGCAGCTTATTTCGCGGGGGTCTCTCCTACGAGCAGTACTTC
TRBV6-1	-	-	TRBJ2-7	CASSRLYEQYF	TGTGCCAGCAGTCGCCTGTACGAGCAGTACTTC
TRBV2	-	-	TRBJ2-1	CASSVARANEQFF	TGTGCCAGCAGTGTAGCGAGGGCCAATGAGCAGTTCTTC
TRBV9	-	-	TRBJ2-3	CASSVEDATDTQYF	TGTGCCAGCAGCGTAGAGGACGCCACAGATACGCAGTATTTT
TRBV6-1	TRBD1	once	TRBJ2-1	CASRNGQGSYNEQFF	TGTGCCAGCAGGAACGGACAGGGATCCTACAATGAGCAGTTCTTC
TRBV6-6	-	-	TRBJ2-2	CASRQSNTGELFF	TGTGCCAGCAGGCAATCGAACACCGGGGAGCTGTTTTTT
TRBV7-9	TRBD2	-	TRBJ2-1	CASNEREGYNEQFF	TGTGCCAGCAACGAGCGGGAGGGATACAATGAGCAGTTCTTC
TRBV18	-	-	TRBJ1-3	CASSPPRGLNTIYF	TGTGCCAGCTCACCACCACGGGGATTAAACACCATATATTTT
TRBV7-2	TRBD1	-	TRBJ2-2	CASRHTLGTGSNTGELFF	TGTGCCAGCAGGCACACTTTGGGGACAGGGTCGAACACCGGGGAGCTGTTTTTT
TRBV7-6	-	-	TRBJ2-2	CASSSRTGENTGELFF	TGTGCCAGCAGCTCACGGACCGGAGAGAACACCGGGGAGCTGTTTTTT
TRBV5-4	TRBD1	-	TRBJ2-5	CASSWDRGRQETQYF	TGTGCCAGCAGTTGGGACAGGGGTAGGCAAGAGACCCAGTACTTC
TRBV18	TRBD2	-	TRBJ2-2	CASSPRRLAGVGELFF	TGTGCCAGCTCACCACGTCGGCTAGCGGGAGTTGGGGAGCTGTTTTTT
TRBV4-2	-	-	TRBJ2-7	CARLVEREQYF	TGTGCCAGATTGGTGGAAAGGGAGCAGTACTTC
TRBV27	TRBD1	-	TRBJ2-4	CASRDRDWTKNIQYF	TGTGCCAGCAGGGACAGGGATTGGACCAAAAACATTCAGTACTTC
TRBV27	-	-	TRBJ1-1	CASSFRGAQTEAFF	TGTGCCAGCAGTTTTCGGGGGGCGCAGACTGAAGCTTTCTTT
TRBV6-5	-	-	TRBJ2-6	CASSLQGSGANVLTF	TGTGCCAGCAGTCTACAAGGCTCTGGGGCCAACGTCCTGACTTTC
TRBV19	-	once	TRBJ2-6	CASSAPRGRDSGANVLTF	TGTGCCAGTAGTGCCCCTCGGGGCAGGGATTCTGGGGCCAACGTCCTGACTTTC
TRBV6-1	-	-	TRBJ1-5	CASSEGPRVRPQHF	TGTGCCAGCAGTGAGGGACCTCGGGTTCGGCCCCAGCATTTT
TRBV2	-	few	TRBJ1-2	CASRTGGYTF	TGTGCCAGCAGGACGGGGGGCTACACCTTC
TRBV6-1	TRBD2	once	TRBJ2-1	CASSVVAGDYNEQFF	TGTGCCAGCAGTGTAGTAGCGGGGGATTACAATGAGCAGTTCTTC
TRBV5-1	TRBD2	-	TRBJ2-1	CASSPLAGVNGEQFF	TGCGCCAGCAGTCCACTAGCGGGAGTTAACGGTGAGCAGTTCTTC
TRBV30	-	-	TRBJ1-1	CAWAGGLRNTEAFF	TGTGCCTGGGCGGGGGGGTTAAGGAACACTGAAGCTTTCTTT
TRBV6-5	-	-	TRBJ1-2	CASSYSVTANYGYTF	TGTGCCAGCAGTTACTCGGTCACCGCTAACTATGGCTACACCTTC
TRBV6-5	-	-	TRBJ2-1	CASRVFGTTYNEQFF	TGTGCCAGCAGGGTCTTTGGAACAACCTACAATGAGCAGTTCTTC
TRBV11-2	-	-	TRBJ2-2	CASSEGYTGELFF	TGTGCCAGCAGCGAGGGATACACCGGGGAGCTGTTTTTT
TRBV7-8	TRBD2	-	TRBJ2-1	CASSFSGRAVIDEQFF	TGTGCCAGCAGCTTTAGCGGGAGGGCCGTAATAGATGAGCAGTTCTTC
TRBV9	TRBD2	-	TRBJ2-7	CASSPSTSGRIEQYF	TGTGCCAGCAGCCCATCGACTAGCGGGAGGATCGAGCAGTACTTC
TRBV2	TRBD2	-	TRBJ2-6	CASNGRARGANVLTF	TGTGCCAGCAACGGGAGGGCCCGGGGGGCCAACGTCCTGACTTTC
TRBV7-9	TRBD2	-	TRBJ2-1	CASSWTSGRGGEQFF	TGTGCCAGCAGCTGGACTAGCGGGAGGGGGGGTGAGCAGTTCTTC
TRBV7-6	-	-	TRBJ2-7	CASSLRSGGGRGDYEQYF	TGTGCCAGCAGCTTAAGGTCCGGAGGCGGGCGGGGAGACTACGAGCAGTACTTC
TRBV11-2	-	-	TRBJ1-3	CASRPWDGNTIYF	TGTGCCAGCAGACCATGGGATGGAAACACCATATATTTT
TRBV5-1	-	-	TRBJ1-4	CASSLVPDNEKLFF	TGCGCCAGCAGCTTGGTTCCCGATAATGAAAAACTGTTTTTT
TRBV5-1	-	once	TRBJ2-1	CASSLRVLDEQFF	TGCGCCAGCAGCTTGAGGGTCCTGGATGAGCAGTTCTTC
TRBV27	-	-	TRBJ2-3	CASSLYRGPGTDTQYF	TGTGCCAGCAGTTTATACCGGGGGCCCGGCACAGATACGCAGTATTTT
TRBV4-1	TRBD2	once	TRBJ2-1	CASSREPARDYNNEQFF	TGCGCCAGCAGCCGCGAACCTGCCCGGGACTATAACAATGAGCAGTTCTTC
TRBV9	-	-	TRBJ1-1	CASREGVEFTEAFF	TGTGCCAGCCGCGAGGGCGTCGAGTTTACTGAAGCTTTCTTT
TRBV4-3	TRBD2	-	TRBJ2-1	CASSQEPGTSGPNNEQFF	TGCGCCAGCAGCCAGGAACCTGGGACTAGCGGCCCGAACAATGAGCAGTTCTTC
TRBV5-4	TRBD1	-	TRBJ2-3	CASSQSPGQSTDTQYF	TGTGCCAGCAGCCAATCTCCGGGACAGTCCACAGATACGCAGTATTTT
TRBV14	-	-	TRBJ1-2	CASSLTDSYGYTF	TGTGCCAGCAGCCTGACAGACTCTTATGGCTACACCTTC